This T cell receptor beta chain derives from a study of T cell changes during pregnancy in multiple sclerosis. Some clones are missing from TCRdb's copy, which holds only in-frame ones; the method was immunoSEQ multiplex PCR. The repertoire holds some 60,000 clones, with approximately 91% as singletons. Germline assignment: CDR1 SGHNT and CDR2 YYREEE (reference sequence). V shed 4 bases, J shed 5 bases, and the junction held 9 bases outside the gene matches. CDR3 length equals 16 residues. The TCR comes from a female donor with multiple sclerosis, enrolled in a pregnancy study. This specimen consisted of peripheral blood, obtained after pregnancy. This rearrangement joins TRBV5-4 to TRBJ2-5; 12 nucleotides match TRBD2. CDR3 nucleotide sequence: TGTGCCAGCAGCGCATGGCTAGCGGGGGGGACGGAGACCCAGTACTTC. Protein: CASSAWLAGGTETQYF.